These 5 T cell receptor beta chains were sequenced from one sample in a study of blood T cell repertoires in COVID-19. The assay was immunoSEQ multiplex PCR, and TCRdb's table has in-frame clones only and misses some. The sample contains a few hundred thousand clones, approximately 85% of which appear only once. Sequenced sample: peripheral blood. These receptors all stem from a man aged 45 to 65 with active or convalescent COVID-19.

This chain joins TRBV27 and TRBJ2-1, with TRBD2 matching over 11 bases. CDR1 MNHEY and CDR2 SMNVEV come from the germline V gene (reference sequence). The CDR3 is 14 amino acids. V shed 5 bases, J shed 9 bases, and the junction held 6 bases outside the gene matches. The CDR3 coding sequence is TGTGCCAGCAGTCACGGGACTAGCGGATCTGAGCAGTTCTTC. Its protein product is CASSHGTSGSEQFF.

This chain joins TRBV29-1 and TRBJ1-2; TRBD1 agrees at 9 bases. V lost 2 bases, J lost 7 bases, and 8 bases stayed unmatched. CDR3 length: 14 residues. Germline-derived CDR1 and CDR2 are SQVTM and ANQGSEA. This chain's CDR3 is CSVERVQGAGGYTF. The CDR3 DNA reads TGCAGCGTTGAACGGGTACAGGGGGCAGGTGGCTACACCTTC.

V usage is TRBV7-7 and J usage is TRBJ2-5, with TRBD1 identical over 8 bases. CDR3 length equals 15 residues. Looked up from germline, CDR1 is SSHAT and CDR2 is FNYEAQ (reference sequence). Trimming took 5 bases from V and 4 from J; bases not matched to a gene: 9. The CDR3 sequence is CASSQVGGTGETQYF. CDR3 DNA: TGTGCCAGCAGCCAGGTTGGCGGGACAGGAGAGACCCAGTACTTC.

J is TRBJ2-7 and V is TRBV30; TRBD2 might be the D (5 bases). V lost 2 bases to trimming and J lost 3 bases, with 8 bases between them. Germline V CDR1 and CDR2: GTSNPN, SVGIG (reference sequence). The CDR3 loop spans 12 amino acids. CDR3 in amino acids: CAWSIRDYEQYF. DNA for the CDR3: TGTGCCTGGAGTATCCGGGACTACGAGCAGTACTTC.

The rearrangement joins TRBV24-1 to TRBJ2-2; tentatively, D is TRBD2 (6 bases). The V end lost 6 bases, the J end lost 5 bases, and 12 bases lay between the germline ends. The germline gives CDR1 KGHDR, CDR2 SFDVKD. This CDR3 is 14 amino acids long. The chain's CDR3 is CATSSGVGTGELFF. The CDR3 DNA follows: TGTGCCACCAGTTCGGGAGTAGGGACCGGGGAGCTGTTTTTT.